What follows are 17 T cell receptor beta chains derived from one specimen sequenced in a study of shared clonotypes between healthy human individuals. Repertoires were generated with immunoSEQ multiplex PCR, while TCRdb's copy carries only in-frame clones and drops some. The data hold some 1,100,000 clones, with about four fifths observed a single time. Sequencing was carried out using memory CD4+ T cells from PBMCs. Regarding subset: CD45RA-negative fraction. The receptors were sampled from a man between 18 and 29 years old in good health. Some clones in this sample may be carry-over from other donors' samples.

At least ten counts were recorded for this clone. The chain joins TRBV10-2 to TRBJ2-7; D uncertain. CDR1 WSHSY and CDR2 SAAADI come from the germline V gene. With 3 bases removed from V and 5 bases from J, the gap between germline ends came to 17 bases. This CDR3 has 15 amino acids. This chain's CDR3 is CASSDLESIWDEQYF. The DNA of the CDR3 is TGCGCCAGCAGTGACCTTGAGAGTATCTGGGACGAGCAGTACTTC.

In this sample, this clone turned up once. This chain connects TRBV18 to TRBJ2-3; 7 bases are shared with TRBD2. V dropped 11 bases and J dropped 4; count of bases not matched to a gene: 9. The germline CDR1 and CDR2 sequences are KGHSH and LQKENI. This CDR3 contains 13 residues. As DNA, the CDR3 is TGTGCCGGAACTAGCGTTGGCCCAGATACGCAGTATTTT. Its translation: CAGTSVGPDTQYF.

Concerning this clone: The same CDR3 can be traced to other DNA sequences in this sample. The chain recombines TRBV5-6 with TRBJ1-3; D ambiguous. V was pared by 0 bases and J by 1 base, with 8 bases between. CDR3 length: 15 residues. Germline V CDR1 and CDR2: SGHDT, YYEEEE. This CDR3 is CASSLGRISGNTIYF. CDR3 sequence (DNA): TGTGCCAGCAGCTTGGGCCGGATATCTGGAAACACCATATATTTT.

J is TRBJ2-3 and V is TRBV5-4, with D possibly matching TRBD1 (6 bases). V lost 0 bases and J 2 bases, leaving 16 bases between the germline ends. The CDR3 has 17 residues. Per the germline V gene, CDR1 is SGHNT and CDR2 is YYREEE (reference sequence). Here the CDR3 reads CASSLGRGQRNTDTQYF. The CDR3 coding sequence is TGTGCCAGCAGCTTGGGCCGAGGACAGCGCAACACAGATACGCAGTATTTT.

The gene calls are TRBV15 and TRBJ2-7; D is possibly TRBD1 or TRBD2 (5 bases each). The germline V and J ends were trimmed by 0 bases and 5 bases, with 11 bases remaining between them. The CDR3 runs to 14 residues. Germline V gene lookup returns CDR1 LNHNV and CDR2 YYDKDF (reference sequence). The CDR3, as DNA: TGTGCCACCAGCAGAGATGGGCAGGGAGACGAGCAGTACTTC. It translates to CATSRDGQGDEQYF.

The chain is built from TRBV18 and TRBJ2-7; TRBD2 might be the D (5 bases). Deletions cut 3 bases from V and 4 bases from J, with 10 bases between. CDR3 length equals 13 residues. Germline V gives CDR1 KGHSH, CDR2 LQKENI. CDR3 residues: CASSPPGKYEQYF. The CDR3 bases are TGTGCCAGCTCACCTCCGGGGAAATACGAGCAGTACTTC.

CDR3: CASSPGLAGGPGETQYF. The CDR3, as DNA: TGTGCCAGCAGCCCCGGACTAGCGGGAGGGCCGGGTGAGACCCAGTACTTC. The chain carries TRBV11-3 and TRBJ2-5; the match to TRBD2 covers 15 bases. Germline CDR1 and CDR2: SGHNT and YENEEA. With V trimmed by 5 bases and J by 5 bases, 9 bases remained unmatched. This CDR3 contains 17 residues.

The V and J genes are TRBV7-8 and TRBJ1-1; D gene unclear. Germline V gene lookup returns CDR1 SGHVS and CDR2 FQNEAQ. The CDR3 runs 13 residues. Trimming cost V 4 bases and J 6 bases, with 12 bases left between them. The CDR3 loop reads CASSSRRDAEAFF. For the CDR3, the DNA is TGTGCCAGCAGCTCCCGCCGGGATGCTGAAGCTTTCTTT.

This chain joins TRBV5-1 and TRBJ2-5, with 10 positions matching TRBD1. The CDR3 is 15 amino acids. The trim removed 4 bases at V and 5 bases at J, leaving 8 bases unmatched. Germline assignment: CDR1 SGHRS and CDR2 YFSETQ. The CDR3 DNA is TGCGCCAGCAGCCAAGGGACAGGGGACGGGGAGACCCAGTACTTC. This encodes CASSQGTGDGETQYF. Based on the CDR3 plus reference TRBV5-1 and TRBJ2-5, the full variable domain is KAGVTQTPRYLIKTRGQQVTLSCSPISGHRSVSWYQQTPGQGLQFLFEYFSETQRNKGNFPGRFSGRQFSNSRSEMNVSTLELGDSALYLCASSQGTGDGETQYFGPGTRLLVL.

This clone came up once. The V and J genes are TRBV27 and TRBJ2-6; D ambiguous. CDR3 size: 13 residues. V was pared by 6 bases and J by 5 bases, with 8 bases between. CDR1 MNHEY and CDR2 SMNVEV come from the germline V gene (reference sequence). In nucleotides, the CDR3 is TGTGCCAGCAGCCGTTCAAGGGCCAACGTCCTGACTTTC. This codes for CASSRSRANVLTF.

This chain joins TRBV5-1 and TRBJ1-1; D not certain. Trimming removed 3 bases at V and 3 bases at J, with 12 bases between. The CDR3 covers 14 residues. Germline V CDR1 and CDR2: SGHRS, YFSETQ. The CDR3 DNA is TGCGCCAGCAGCTCACACCAGCTGGACACTGAAGCTTTCTTT. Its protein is CASSSHQLDTEAFF.

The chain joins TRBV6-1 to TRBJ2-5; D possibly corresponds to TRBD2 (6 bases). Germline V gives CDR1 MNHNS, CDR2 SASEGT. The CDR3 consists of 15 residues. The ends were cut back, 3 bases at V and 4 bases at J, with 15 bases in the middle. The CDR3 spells CASSDLGFGGETQYF. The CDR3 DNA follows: TGTGCCAGCAGTGATTTAGGATTCGGGGGAGAGACCCAGTACTTC.

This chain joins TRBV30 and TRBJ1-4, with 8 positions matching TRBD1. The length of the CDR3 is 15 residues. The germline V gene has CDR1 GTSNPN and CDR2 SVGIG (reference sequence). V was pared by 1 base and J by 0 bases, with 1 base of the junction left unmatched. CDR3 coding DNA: TGTGCCTGGAGTGCGGGACAGGCAACTAATGAAAAACTGTTTTTT. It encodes CAWSAGQATNEKLFF.

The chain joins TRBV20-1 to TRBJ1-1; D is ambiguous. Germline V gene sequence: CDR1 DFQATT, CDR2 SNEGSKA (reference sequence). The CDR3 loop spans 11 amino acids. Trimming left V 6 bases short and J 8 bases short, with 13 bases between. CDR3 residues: CSAETRPEAFF. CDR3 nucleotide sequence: TGCAGTGCCGAAACACGTCCCGAAGCTTTCTTT.

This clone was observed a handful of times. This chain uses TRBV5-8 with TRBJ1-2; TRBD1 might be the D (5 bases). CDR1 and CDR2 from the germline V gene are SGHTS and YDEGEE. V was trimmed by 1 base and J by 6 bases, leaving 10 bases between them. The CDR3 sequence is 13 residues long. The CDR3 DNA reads TGTGCCAGCAGCTTGCCCAGGGCAGATGGCTACACCTTC. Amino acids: CASSLPRADGYTF.

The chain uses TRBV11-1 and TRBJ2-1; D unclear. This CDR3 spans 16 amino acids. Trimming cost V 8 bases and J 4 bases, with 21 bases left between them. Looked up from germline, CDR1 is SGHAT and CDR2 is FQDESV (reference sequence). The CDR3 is CASGSKSEQWYNEQFF. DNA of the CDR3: TGTGCCAGCGGATCCAAAAGCGAACAGTGGTACAATGAGCAGTTCTTC.

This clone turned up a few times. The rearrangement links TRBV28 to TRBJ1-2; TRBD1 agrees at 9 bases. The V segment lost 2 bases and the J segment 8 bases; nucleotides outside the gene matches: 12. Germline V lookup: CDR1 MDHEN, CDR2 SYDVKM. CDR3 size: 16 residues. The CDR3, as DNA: TGTGCCAGCAGTTTACCCGGGACAGGGTTTAGCAGGGGCTACACCTTC. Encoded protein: CASSLPGTGFSRGYTF.